The clone carrying this T cell receptor (beta chain) was picked up a small number of times. What it binds is not known. The data belong to a study of T cell responses to AZD1222 COVID-19 vaccine. General observations from the study: Spike-specific TCR breadth and depth both grew after two AZD1222 doses.

After removal of 5 bases from V and 2 bases from J, the junction contained 4 bases not matched to a gene. Germline lookup yields CDR1 SEHNR and CDR2 FQNEAQ (reference sequence). The CDR3 length is 15 residues. TCRdb's table, derived via immunoSEQ multiplex PCR, lists solely in-frame clones and lacks some. The repertoire includes around 200,000 clones, over 85% of them detected once, and about 4.2% sits in the top ten. This rearrangement joins TRBV7-9 to TRBJ2-7; 12 bases are a match to TRBD1. The material sequenced was peripheral blood, taken on day 0 of AZD1222 vaccination. The origin of this receptor is an adult in good health. In DNA form, the CDR3 reads TGTGCCAGCAGCGTCCGGGACAGGGGGCCCTACGAGCAGTACTTC. This encodes CASSVRDRGPYEQYF.